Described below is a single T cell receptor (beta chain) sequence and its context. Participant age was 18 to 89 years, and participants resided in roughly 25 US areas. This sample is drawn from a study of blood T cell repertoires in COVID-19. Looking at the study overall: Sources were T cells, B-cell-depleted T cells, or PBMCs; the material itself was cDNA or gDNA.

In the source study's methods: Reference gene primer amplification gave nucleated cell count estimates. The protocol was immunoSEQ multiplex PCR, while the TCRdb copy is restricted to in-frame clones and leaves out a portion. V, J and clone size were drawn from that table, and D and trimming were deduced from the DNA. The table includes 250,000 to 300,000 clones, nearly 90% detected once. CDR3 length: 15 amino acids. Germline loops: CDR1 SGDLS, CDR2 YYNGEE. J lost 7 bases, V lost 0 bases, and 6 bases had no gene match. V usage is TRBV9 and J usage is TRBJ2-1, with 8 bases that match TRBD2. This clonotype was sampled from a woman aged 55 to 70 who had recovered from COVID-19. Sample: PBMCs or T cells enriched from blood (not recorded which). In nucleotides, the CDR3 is TGTGCCAGCAGCGTAGCGGGGGGGCCAGTAAATGAGCAGTTCTTC. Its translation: CASSVAGGPVNEQFF. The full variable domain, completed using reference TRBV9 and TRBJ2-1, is DSGVTQTPKHLITATGQRVTLRCSPRSGDLSVYWYQQSLDQGLQFLIQYYNGEERAKGNILERFSAQQFPDLHSELNLSSLELGDSALYFCASSVAGGPVNEQFFGPGTRLTVL.